Below are 8 T cell receptor beta chains sequenced from a single sample in a study of regulatory T cells in long-lasting Graves disease. Sample time point: persistent/refractory GD, antithyroid drugs over 5 years with positive TRAb. From PBMCs, RNA was extracted and then used to make the TCR library. Through Arm-PCR of CDR3 regions and iRepertoire HTBI primers, TCR beta libraries were built. TCRdb ran MiXCR on the multiplex PCR reads and lists one entry per CDR3 protein. The table has almost 350,000 distinct CDR3 sequences, around 20% seen once. The sample consisted of peripheral blood mononuclear cells (PBMCs), taken when the disease was refractory, from a patient treated with antithyroid drugs. These receptors were taken from a female donor with Graves disease.

About this clonotype: One junction end disagrees with the germline gene, perhaps due to a read error. The chain is built from TRBV11-2 and TRBJ2-1, with unresolved D. Germline lookup yields CDR1 SGHAT and CDR2 FQNNGV. The CDR3 runs 11 residues. This CDR3 reads CASSLDRVLHF. CDR3 sequence (DNA): TGTGCCAGCAGCTTAGATCGGGTCTTACACTTC.

V usage is TRBV7-6 and J usage is TRBJ1-3, with 12 bases lining up with TRBD1. This CDR3 has 18 amino acids. Trimming took 2 bases from V and 1 from J; bases not matched to a gene: 6. Per the germline V gene, CDR1 is SGHVS and CDR2 is FNYEAQ. Here the CDR3 DNA reads TGTGCCAGCAGCTTATTGGGACAGGGGGCTAAATCTGGAAACACCATATATTTT. This gives the protein CASSLLGQGAKSGNTIYF.

This clonotype was seen more than once but under ten times. This chain uses TRBV6-1 with TRBJ2-1; D is possibly TRBD2 (6 bases). The CDR3 sequence is 16 residues long. Germline CDR1 MNHNS, CDR2 SASEGT. Between the trimmed V and J ends, which lost 6 bases and 0 bases, there was a span of 15 bases. CDR3 coding DNA: TGTGCCAGCAGATCCGGGACTCTAAGCTCCTACAATGAGCAGTTCTTC. Translating gives CASRSGTLSSYNEQFF.

The genes are TRBV11-2 and TRBJ2-1; possibly TRBD2 for D (6 bases). The CDR3 length is 15 residues. The germline V gene has CDR1 SGHAT and CDR2 FQNNGV. With 3 bases removed from V and 6 bases from J, the gap between germline ends came to 15 bases. The CDR3: CASSLQAAGSNEQFF. As DNA, the CDR3 is TGTGCCAGCAGCTTGCAAGCGGCGGGGAGCAATGAGCAGTTCTTC.

This clonotype showed up many times. This chain uses TRBV28 with TRBJ2-3; 7 bases fit TRBD2. The CDR3 is 13 residues long. Trimming took 8 bases from V and 1 from J; bases not matched to a gene: 3. Germline CDR1 and CDR2: MDHEN and SYDVKM. The CDR3 nucleotides are TGTGCCAGCCGGGACTATCGCACAGATACGCAGTATTTT. Translation: CASRDYRTDTQYF.

DNA for the CDR3: TGCGCCAGCAGCTTGAGGACAGGGAGTAACTATGGCTACACCTTC. The encoded protein is CASSLRTGSNYGYTF. The chain employs TRBV5-1 and TRBJ1-2, with 8 positions matching TRBD1. Germline CDR1 and CDR2: SGHRS and YFSETQ. V lost 1 base, J lost 1 base, and 3 bases stayed unmatched. The CDR3 loop spans 15 amino acids. The whole variable domain, filled in from reference TRBV5-1 and TRBJ1-2, reads KAGVTQTPRYLIKTRGQQVTLSCSPISGHRSVSWYQQTPGQGLQFLFEYFSETQRNKGNFPGRFSGRQFSNSRSEMNVSTLELGDSALYLCASSLRTGSNYGYTFGSGTRLTVV.

In regard to this clonotype: This clone may be a read error of a much larger clone one base away. The V call is TRBV28, the J call TRBJ1-2; the match to TRBD1 covers 9 bases. V lost 6 bases to trimming and J lost 7 bases; unmatched junction nucleotides: 9. This CDR3 contains 14 residues. The V gene's germline CDR1 is MDHEN and CDR2 SYDVKM. The CDR3 nucleotides are TGTGCCAGCAGGTCAGACAGGGGGATCGTTGGCTACACCTTC. Its translation: CASRSDRGIVGYTF.

This clonotype was counted only a few times. The V and J genes are TRBV3-1 and TRBJ2-1; no clear D gene. Germline loops: CDR1 LGHDT, CDR2 YNNKEL (reference sequence). V gave up 1 base and J gave up 4 bases, with 14 bases separating them. The CDR3 has 16 amino acids. The CDR3 sequence is CASSQGPLPVYNEQFF. As DNA, the CDR3 is TGTGCCAGCAGCCAAGGGCCCCTTCCTGTGTACAATGAGCAGTTCTTC.